The 5 T cell receptor beta chains presented below share a single source sample, sequenced in a study of technical replicates of blood from several donors. Generated by immunoSEQ multiplex PCR, the TCRdb table keeps only in-frame clones and is missing some. The profile shows 80,000 to 95,000 clones, just under 95% of them singletons. The material sequenced was T cells isolated from PBMCs. Source of these receptors: a human donor in good health.

V is TRBV6-5 and J is TRBJ2-6; D uncertain. In germline, CDR1 is MNHEY, CDR2 SVGAGI. Trimming left V 4 bases short and J 0 bases short, with 7 bases between. The CDR3 is 15 amino acids. The CDR3 region is CASSSFSSGANVLTF. The CDR3, as DNA: TGTGCCAGCAGTTCCTTCTCCTCTGGGGCCAACGTCCTGACTTTC.

A single count supports this clone. This chain uses TRBV28 with TRBJ2-7; 10 bases align to TRBD2. Germline values: CDR1 MDHEN, CDR2 SYDVKM. V dropped 8 bases and J dropped 2; count of bases not matched to a gene: 9. The CDR3 totals 15 residues. The CDR3 spells CASGPAGLATYEQYF. CDR3 DNA sequence: TGTGCCAGCGGACCAGCGGGACTAGCGACCTACGAGCAGTACTTC. The complete variable domain, with remaining parts taken from reference TRBV28 and TRBJ2-7, reads DVKVTQSSRYLVKRTGEKVFLECVQDMDHENMFWYRQDPGLGLRLIYFSYDVKMKEKGDIPEGYSVSREKKERFSLILESASTNQTSMYLCASGPAGLATYEQYFGPGTRLTVT.

V is TRBV5-8 and J is TRBJ2-1, with 7 bases identical to TRBD2. CDR1 SGHTS and CDR2 YDEGEE come from the germline V gene. The CDR3 has 16 amino acids. V shed 4 bases, J shed 0 bases, and the junction held 7 bases outside the gene matches. The CDR3, as DNA: TGTGCCAGCAGCCCTACGCGGGAGAGCTCCTACAATGAGCAGTTCTTC. It is translated as CASSPTRESSYNEQFF. Drawing the rest from reference TRBV5-8 and TRBJ2-1, the complete variable domain is EAGVTQSPTHLIKTRGQQATLRCSPISGHTSVYWYQQALGLGLQFLLWYDEGEERNRGNFPPRFSGRQFPNYSSELNVNALELEDSALYLCASSPTRESSYNEQFFGPGTRLTVL.

This chain uses TRBV2 with TRBJ1-2; D not certain. CDR1 SNHLY and CDR2 FYNNEI come from the germline V gene. Trimming pared 7 bases from V and 5 bases from J, leaving 8 bases between. This CDR3 comprises 11 residues. The CDR3 DNA reads TGTGCCAGCACCAGAATGTATGGCTACACCTTC. Translating gives CASTRMYGYTF.

The rearrangement joins TRBV5-1 to TRBJ2-1; 7 nucleotides align to TRBD2. The CDR3 spans 17 residues. In germline, CDR1 is SGHRS, CDR2 YFSETQ. V lost 0 bases, J lost 2 bases, and 8 bases stayed unmatched. Here the CDR3 DNA reads TGCGCCAGCAGCTTGGCACCGCGCGGGAGCGCCTACAATGAGCAGTTCTTC. Protein: CASSLAPRGSAYNEQFF.